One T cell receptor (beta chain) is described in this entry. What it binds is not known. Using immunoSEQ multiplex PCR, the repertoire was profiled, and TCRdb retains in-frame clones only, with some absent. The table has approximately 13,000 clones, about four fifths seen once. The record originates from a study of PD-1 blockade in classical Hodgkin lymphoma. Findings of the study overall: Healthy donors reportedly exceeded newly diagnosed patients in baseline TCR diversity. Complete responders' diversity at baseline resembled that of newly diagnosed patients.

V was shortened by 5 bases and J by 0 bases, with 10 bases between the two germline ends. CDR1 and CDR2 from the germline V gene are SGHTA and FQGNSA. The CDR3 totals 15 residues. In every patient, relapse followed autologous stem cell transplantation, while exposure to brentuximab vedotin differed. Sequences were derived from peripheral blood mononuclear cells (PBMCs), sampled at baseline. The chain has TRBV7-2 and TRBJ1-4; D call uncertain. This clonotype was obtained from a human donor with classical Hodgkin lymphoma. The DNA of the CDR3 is TGTGCCAGCAGCCCCCAGGCCGCAACTAATGAAAAACTGTTTTTT. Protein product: CASSPQAATNEKLFF.